Following are 19 T cell receptor beta chains from one sample sequenced in a study of T-cell reconstitution after alpha-beta-depleted transplantation in children. TCRbeta library preparation incorporated unique molecular identifiers. MiXCR, applied by TCRdb to the PCR reads, yields one record per CDR3 protein. Among about 17,000 distinct CDR3 sequences listed, around 5.1% were seen once. The sequences come from PBMCs, collected before TCRalphabeta/CD19-depleted stem cell transplant. Every receptor here comes from a boy aged 5-17 years with acute lymphoblastic leukemia, due to receive a stem cell transplant.

This clonotype has at least ten counts. The chain is built from TRBV18 and TRBJ2-7, with a possible D match to TRBD2 (5 bases). The CDR3 contains 13 residues. V was trimmed by 10 bases and J by 6 bases, leaving 19 bases between them. In germline, CDR1 is KGHSH, CDR2 LQKENI. Here the CDR3 reads CATKVNWAGEQYF. In nucleotides, the CDR3 is TGTGCCACCAAAGTAAACTGGGCGGGCGAGCAGTACTTC. The whole variable domain, remainder taken from reference TRBV18 and TRBJ2-7, is NAGVMQNPRHLVRRRGQEARLRCSPMKGHSHVYWYRQLPEEGLKFMVYLQKENIIDESGMPKERFSAEFPKEGPSILRIQQVVRGDSAAYFCATKVNWAGEQYFGPGTRLTVT.

This clonotype appeared many times. The chain joins TRBV2 to TRBJ1-6; D call uncertain. Trimming removed 8 bases at V and 7 bases at J, with 9 bases between. CDR3 length: 12 residues. Germline CDR1 and CDR2: SNHLY and FYNNEI. In DNA, the CDR3 is TGTGCCAGCTCAAGACCAAATTCACCCCTCCACTTT. The encoded protein is CASSRPNSPLHF. The variable domain in full, with the rest retrieved from reference TRBV2 and TRBJ1-6, is EPEVTQTPSHQVTQMGQEVILRCVPISNHLYFYWYRQILGQKVEFLVSFYNNEISEKSEIFDDQFSVERPDGSNFTLKIRSTKLEDSAMYFCASSRPNSPLHFGNGTRLTVT.

The chain recombines TRBV4-2 with TRBJ2-5, with 8 bases lining up with TRBD2. CDR1 and CDR2 from the germline V gene are LGHNA and YNFKEQ. This CDR3 is built from 15 residues. J was trimmed by 4 bases and V by 10 bases; bases with no gene match: 14. The CDR3 loop is CAMGLDRGGLETQYF. CDR3 DNA: TGTGCCATGGGCTTGGACCGGGGGGGCCTAGAGACCCAGTACTTC.

This clonotype was detected many times. The chain links TRBV6-2 or TRBV6-3 to TRBJ2-1; D may be TRBD1 (5 bases). The CDR3 is made up of 13 amino acids. Looked up from germline, CDR1 is MNHEY and CDR2 is SVGEGT. CDR3 coding DNA: TGTGTCGTGGGGCGTAGCTCCTACAATGAGCAGTTCTTC. This sequence encodes CVVGRSSYNEQFF.

This clonotype was counted many times. V usage is TRBV5-1 and J usage is TRBJ2-7; the match to TRBD2 covers 7 bases. The CDR3 covers 13 residues. Germline V gives CDR1 SGHRS, CDR2 YFSETQ. Trimming took 1 base from V and 7 from J; bases not matched to a gene: 5. CDR3 in amino acids: CASSLSWGGEQYF. The CDR3 DNA reads TGCGCCAGCAGCTTGTCCTGGGGAGGGGAGCAGTACTTC.

At least ten counts were recorded for this clonotype. This chain uses TRBV10-3 with TRBJ1-1, with D maybe TRBD1 (5 bases). Germline CDR1 is ENHRY and CDR2 is SYGVKD. The V and J ends lost 9 bases and 1 base respectively, with 12 bases between them. The CDR3 runs 13 residues. The CDR3 protein is CAMMTQGNTEAFF. The CDR3 DNA is TGTGCCATGATGACCCAGGGGAACACTGAAGCTTTCTTT.

Ten or more counts support this clonotype. The chain couples TRBV11-3 to TRBJ2-3; TRBD1 agrees at 7 bases. The CDR3 totals 15 residues. The germline CDR1 and CDR2 sequences are SGHNT and YENEEA. V gave up 1 base and J gave up 5 bases; unmatched junction bases: 6. In DNA, the CDR3 is TGTGCCAGCAGCTTAGGAGGGGACAGCGAAGATACGCAGTATTTT. Protein sequence: CASSLGGDSEDTQYF.

This clonotype has just one count. This chain joins TRBV5-5 and TRBJ2-2, with 7 bases matching TRBD1. Per germline, CDR1 SGHKS and CDR2 YYEKEE (reference sequence). V was clipped by 4 bases and J by 6 bases; unmatched bases: 6. CDR3 size: 14 residues. CDR3 DNA sequence: TGTGCCAGCAGCCGGGGACAGATCTCCGGGGAGCTGTTTTTT. It is translated as CASSRGQISGELFF. The whole variable domain, remainder taken from reference TRBV5-5 and TRBJ2-2, is DAGVTQSPTHLIKTRGQQVTLRCSPISGHKSVSWYQQVLGQGPQFIFQYYEKEERGRGNFPDRFSARQFPNYSSELNVNALLLGDSALYLCASSRGQISGELFFGEGSRLTVL.

The V and J genes are TRBV2 and TRBJ2-1, with 12 bases identical to TRBD1. Germline CDR1 SNHLY, CDR2 FYNNEI. This CDR3 has 14 amino acids. With V trimmed by 8 bases and J by 3 bases, 2 bases remained unmatched. CDR3 sequence (DNA): TGTGCCAGCGGGACAGGGGGCGACTACAATGAGCAGTTCTTC. It encodes CASGTGGDYNEQFF.

This clonotype was seen at least ten times. V is TRBV4-3 and J is TRBJ1-1; TRBD1 might be the D (5 bases). CDR1 is LGHNA, CDR2 YSLEER, per germline. The CDR3 has 15 amino acids. V lost 0 bases and J 2 bases, leaving 10 bases between the germline ends. DNA for the CDR3: TGCGCCAGCAGCCAAGATCTGACAGCCAACACTGAAGCTTTCTTT. The encoded protein is CASSQDLTANTEAFF.

The sample holds a few counts of this clonotype. As DNA, the CDR3 is TGTGCCAGCAGCCGGGGGCTCAGAACCGGGGAGCTGTTTTTT. It codes for CASSRGLRTGELFF. The chain carries TRBV16 and TRBJ2-2; a possible D gene is TRBD1 (6 bases). Between the trimmed V and J ends, which lost 4 bases and 5 bases, there was a span of 11 bases. This CDR3 has 14 residues. The V gene's germline CDR1 is KGHSY and CDR2 FQNENV.

This clonotype showed up many times. This chain uses TRBV28 with TRBJ2-1, with D hard to call. Germline loops: CDR1 MDHEN, CDR2 SYDVKM. This CDR3 is built from 11 residues. The germline V and J ends were trimmed by 5 bases and 6 bases, with 5 bases remaining between them. This chain's CDR3 is CASSTRNEQFF. In DNA form, the CDR3 reads TGTGCCAGCAGTACACGCAATGAGCAGTTCTTC. Drawing the rest from reference TRBV28 and TRBJ2-1, the complete variable domain is DVKVTQSSRYLVKRTGEKVFLECVQDMDHENMFWYRQDPGLGLRLIYFSYDVKMKEKGDIPEGYSVSREKKERFSLILESASTNQTSMYLCASSTRNEQFFGPGTRLTVL.

This clonotype ranks as medium-sized. CDR3 in DNA: TGTGCCAGCAGCGTAGGATCGTCGGATACTTACGAGCAGTACTTC. Protein product: CASSVGSSDTYEQYF. The chain carries TRBV9 and TRBJ2-7, with D uncertain. The germline V and J ends were trimmed by 0 bases and 4 bases, with 14 bases remaining between them. There are 15 residues in the CDR3. The germline CDR1 and CDR2 sequences are SGDLS and YYNGEE. Based on the CDR3 plus reference TRBV9 and TRBJ2-7, the full variable domain is DSGVTQTPKHLITATGQRVTLRCSPRSGDLSVYWYQQSLDQGLQFLIQYYNGEERAKGNILERFSAQQFPDLHSELNLSSLELGDSALYFCASSVGSSDTYEQYFGPGTRLTVT.

This clonotype appeared many times. The chain recombines TRBV2 with TRBJ2-3; 7 bases are a match to TRBD2. The CDR3 extends over 15 amino acids. Germline CDR1 and CDR2: SNHLY and FYNNEI. With V trimmed by 2 bases and J by 5 bases, 7 bases remained unmatched. The CDR3 loop reads CASSEFASGGDTQYF. The CDR3 DNA reads TGTGCCAGCAGTGAATTTGCTTCGGGGGGAGATACGCAGTATTTT. Full variable domain (remainder filled in from reference TRBV2 and TRBJ2-3): EPEVTQTPSHQVTQMGQEVILRCVPISNHLYFYWYRQILGQKVEFLVSFYNNEISEKSEIFDDQFSVERPDGSNFTLKIRSTKLEDSAMYFCASSEFASGGDTQYFGPGTRLTVL.

This clonotype is deemed medium-sized. This chain joins TRBV28 and TRBJ1-2, with 9 bases fitting TRBD1. The CDR3 contains 15 residues. With V trimmed by 8 bases and J by 1 base, 8 bases remained unmatched. Germline V gene lookup returns CDR1 MDHEN and CDR2 SYDVKM. CDR3 region: CASQFRQGGNYGYTF. The CDR3 nucleotides are TGTGCCAGCCAGTTCCGACAGGGGGGTAACTATGGCTACACCTTC.

With respect to this clonotype: A read error is possible here, since a much larger clone lies one base away. V and J are TRBV3-1 and TRBJ2-3; D possibly matches TRBD1 or TRBD2 (5 bases each). Germline-derived CDR1 and CDR2 are LGHDT and YNNKEL (reference sequence). The CDR3 runs to 15 residues. Between the trimmed V and J ends, which lost 10 bases and 0 bases, there was a span of 17 bases. In nucleotides, the CDR3 is TGTGCCACCTGCCAGGTCGGGGCTAGCACAGATACGCAGTATTTT. This gives the protein CATCQVGASTDTQYF.

This clonotype has a count of ten or more. The chain carries TRBV19 and TRBJ2-1; 12 bases map to TRBD2. Losses at the gene ends were 6 bases for V and 4 bases for J; bases not matched to a gene: 7. This CDR3 has 16 residues. The germline CDR1 and CDR2 sequences are LNHDA and SQIVND (reference sequence). CDR3: CASSRLAGARYNEQFF. CDR3 nucleotide sequence: TGTGCCAGTAGCCGACTAGCGGGAGCCCGATACAATGAGCAGTTCTTC.

This clonotype was picked up many times. This sequence joins TRBV18 and TRBJ2-5, with 7 positions matching TRBD1. Germline V gene data show CDR1 as KGHSH and CDR2 as LQKENI. CDR3 length equals 16 residues. V lost 4 bases and J lost 1; bases outside the gene matches: 9. The CDR3 region is CASSLDRIIPQETQYF. The CDR3, as DNA: TGTGCCAGCTCACTGGACAGGATTATCCCCCAAGAGACCCAGTACTTC.

This clonotype came up a few times. This sequence joins TRBV4-2 and TRBJ1-6; maybe TRBD1 (5 bases). Germline CDR1 reads LGHNA; CDR2 reads YNFKEQ. V lost 10 bases, J lost 8 bases, and 18 bases lay in between. The CDR3 extends over 14 amino acids. CDR3 nucleotides: TGTGCCATGAGCCCCGGGGACGGGTATTCACCCCTCCACTTT. As protein: CAMSPGDGYSPLHF.